What follows describes a single T cell receptor beta chain. What it recognizes is unknown. The data were obtained in a study of tumor-infiltrating lymphocytes in localized non-small cell lung cancer. Turning to the study itself: The cohort mixed smokers and never-smokers, several histologies, and some post-neoadjuvant-chemotherapy samples. Each patient gave resected tumor and non-adjacent uninvolved lung tissue.

Assay: immunoSEQ multiplex PCR; the TCRdb copy retains only in-frame clones and omits some. The sample consists of around 15,000 clones, 40% to 45% of them appearing once. Study-wide results and limits: Higher tumor T cell infiltration than in uninvolved lung was supported by TCRbeta sequencing.

What was sequenced was lung tumor tissue. This TCR was recovered from a human donor with non-small cell lung cancer.

The CDR3 nucleotides are TGCGCCAGCAGCTTGGAGGTGTCCCGGAATACGCAGTATTTT. As protein: CASSLEVSRNTQYF. V and J are TRBV5-1 and TRBJ2-3; D call uncertain. CDR3 length equals 14 residues. With 0 bases removed from V and 7 bases from J, the gap between germline ends came to 12 bases. Germline loops: CDR1 SGHRS, CDR2 YFSETQ.